This T cell receptor (beta chain) was retrieved from a study of cytomegalovirus exposure and HLA in healthy donors. The wider study: A data release that came early held tens of millions of unique TCRs from HLA-typed donors. Of all 360 or so donors who were genotyped, roughly 83% belonged to the Caucasian-associated ancestry cluster.

Primers: 60 Vbeta forward and 13 Jbeta reverse. Repertoires were generated with immunoSEQ multiplex PCR, while TCRdb's copy carries only in-frame clones and drops some. Of about 150,000 clones listed, about 85% are singletons. Note on this clone: As yet, its antigen is unknown.

Findings and caveats of the study: Researchers reported in a later analysis that a missense DCLRE1C variant was tied to TCR beta V- and J-gene trimming.

The V end was cut by 2 bases, the J end by 7 bases, with 16 bases between. This CDR3 has 15 residues. Germline CDR1 reads SGHDT; CDR2 reads YYEEEE. Donors consisted of healthy bone marrow donors. The source is a human donor in good health. The source material was PBMCs. This chain connects TRBV5-6 to TRBJ2-1; tentatively, D is TRBD2 (6 bases). CDR3 bases: TGTGCCAGCAGCTTCGTGGGAGGTCTTGGGAATGAGCAGTTCTTC. Translating it yields CASSFVGGLGNEQFF.